Listed below are T cell receptor beta chains from one sample, sequenced in a study of blood T cell repertoires in COVID-19. Using immunoSEQ multiplex PCR, the repertoire was profiled, and TCRdb retains in-frame clones only, with some absent. There are 250,000 to 300,000 clones in the sample; roughly 87% occur only once, and 4% to 5% lies in the top ten. The sample comprised peripheral blood. The source of these receptors is a woman aged 40 to 55 who had recovered from COVID-19. Both conserved end residues are part of each CDR3. The size of a clone is reported for some rows only, either as once, few or many, or as a class for expanded clones.

V gene: TRBV6-6
J gene: TRBJ1-6
clone size: -
CDR3 protein: CASGYVGGSPLHF

V gene: TRBV15
J gene: TRBJ2-6
clone size: -
CDR3 protein: CATSRTGFTGANVLTF

V gene: TRBV6-5
J gene: TRBJ1-5
clone size: -
CDR3 protein: CASSAIGGFNQPQHF

V gene: TRBV6-5
J gene: TRBJ2-5
clone size: few
CDR3 protein: CATTLGGDWETQYF

V gene: TRBV9
J gene: TRBJ1-2
clone size: -
CDR3 protein: CASSVEAGGSHGYTF

V gene: TRBV11-3
J gene: TRBJ2-2
clone size: -
CDR3 protein: CASSFPGLAGVAVGELFF

V gene: TRBV5-3
J gene: TRBJ2-1
clone size: -
CDR3 protein: CARSLLTSGGPDNEQFF

V gene: TRBV5-5
J gene: TRBJ1-1
clone size: once
CDR3 protein: CASSLDRVRTEAFF

V gene: TRBV29-1
J gene: TRBJ2-1
clone size: -
CDR3 protein: CSVRTSGINEQFF

V gene: TRBV28
J gene: TRBJ1-3
clone size: -
CDR3 protein: CASSLTGFTGNTIYF

V gene: TRBV14
J gene: TRBJ1-1
clone size: -
CDR3 protein: CASSRFRGRNTEAFF

V gene: TRBV2
J gene: TRBJ2-3
clone size: once
CDR3 protein: CASPTRKRGGYPDTQYF

V gene: TRBV28
J gene: TRBJ1-1
clone size: few
CDR3 protein: CASSSQFGRRLF

V gene: TRBV5-5
J gene: TRBJ2-3
clone size: -
CDR3 protein: CASSLVHREEGTDTQYF

V gene: TRBV12-3/TRBV12-4
J gene: TRBJ1-1
clone size: -
CDR3 protein: CASSFWGGTEAFF

V gene: TRBV2
J gene: TRBJ2-5
clone size: few
CDR3 protein: CASTGLAGRAGETQYF

V gene: TRBV27
J gene: TRBJ2-2
clone size: -
CDR3 protein: CASSHIGTGRLGPRELFF

V gene: TRBV19
J gene: TRBJ1-1
clone size: -
CDR3 protein: CASNTGRTEAFF

V gene: TRBV12-3/TRBV12-4
J gene: TRBJ1-2
clone size: once
CDR3 protein: CASSLPYEGYTF

V gene: TRBV5-4
J gene: TRBJ2-3
clone size: -
CDR3 protein: CASSSPTSGRRTDTQYF

V gene: TRBV6-6
J gene: TRBJ1-1
clone size: -
CDR3 protein: CASSYSSGEAFF

V gene: TRBV3-1/TRBV3-2
J gene: TRBJ2-1
clone size: -
CDR3 protein: CASSQSLAGGREQFF

V gene: TRBV3-1/TRBV3-2
J gene: TRBJ2-1
clone size: -
CDR3 protein: CASSQGMTSGKHNEQFF

V gene: TRBV9
J gene: TRBJ2-1
clone size: -
CDR3 protein: CASSVAREQFF

V gene: TRBV7-9
J gene: TRBJ1-2
clone size: -
CDR3 protein: CASSLQGLHGYTF

V gene: TRBV29-1
J gene: TRBJ1-4
clone size: -
CDR3 protein: CSVGTGGPNEKLFF

V gene: TRBV29-1
J gene: TRBJ2-2
clone size: -
CDR3 protein: CSVKAGGWTGELFF

V gene: TRBV10-1
J gene: TRBJ2-3
clone size: once
CDR3 protein: CASSTGFPDTQYF

V gene: TRBV30
J gene: TRBJ1-1
clone size: -
CDR3 protein: CAWSNTGGGTEAFF

V gene: TRBV7-9
J gene: TRBJ1-1
clone size: -
CDR3 protein: CASRRWRGGVNTEAFF

V gene: TRBV18
J gene: TRBJ1-5
clone size: -
CDR3 protein: CASSLDRANQPQHF

V gene: TRBV29-1
J gene: TRBJ2-5
clone size: -
CDR3 protein: CSVEMGGRETQYF

V gene: TRBV7-2
J gene: TRBJ1-5
clone size: once
CDR3 protein: CASSSLGGSNQPQHF

V gene: TRBV19
J gene: TRBJ1-4
clone size: -
CDR3 protein: CASRSGEKLFF

V gene: TRBV19
J gene: TRBJ1-5
clone size: -
CDR3 protein: CASSIRRDTGPYQPQHF

V gene: TRBV7-2
J gene: TRBJ2-1
clone size: -
CDR3 protein: CASSLMLASAFTYNEQFF

V gene: TRBV6-5
J gene: TRBJ2-1
clone size: -
CDR3 protein: CASRATGVPGNEQFF

V gene: TRBV28
J gene: TRBJ2-3
clone size: -
CDR3 protein: CASIETSPTADTQYF

V gene: TRBV5-4
J gene: TRBJ1-3
clone size: -
CDR3 protein: CASSLTGGEGNTIYF

V gene: TRBV6-5
J gene: TRBJ2-7
clone size: -
CDR3 protein: CASSYSGDSSSYEQYF

V gene: TRBV6-5
J gene: TRBJ2-5
clone size: -
CDR3 protein: CASSIVPAETQYF

V gene: TRBV9
J gene: TRBJ2-1
clone size: -
CDR3 protein: CASSVGLAVYNEQFF

V gene: TRBV21-1
J gene: TRBJ1-2
clone size: -
CDR3 protein: CASSKPSREDNYGYTF

V gene: TRBV7-9
J gene: TRBJ2-7
clone size: -
CDR3 protein: CASSPQAGGTTYEQYF

V gene: TRBV19
J gene: TRBJ1-2
clone size: -
CDR3 protein: CASSNRQGGYTF

V gene: TRBV7-6
J gene: TRBJ1-2
clone size: -
CDR3 protein: CASSLEARGLYGYTF